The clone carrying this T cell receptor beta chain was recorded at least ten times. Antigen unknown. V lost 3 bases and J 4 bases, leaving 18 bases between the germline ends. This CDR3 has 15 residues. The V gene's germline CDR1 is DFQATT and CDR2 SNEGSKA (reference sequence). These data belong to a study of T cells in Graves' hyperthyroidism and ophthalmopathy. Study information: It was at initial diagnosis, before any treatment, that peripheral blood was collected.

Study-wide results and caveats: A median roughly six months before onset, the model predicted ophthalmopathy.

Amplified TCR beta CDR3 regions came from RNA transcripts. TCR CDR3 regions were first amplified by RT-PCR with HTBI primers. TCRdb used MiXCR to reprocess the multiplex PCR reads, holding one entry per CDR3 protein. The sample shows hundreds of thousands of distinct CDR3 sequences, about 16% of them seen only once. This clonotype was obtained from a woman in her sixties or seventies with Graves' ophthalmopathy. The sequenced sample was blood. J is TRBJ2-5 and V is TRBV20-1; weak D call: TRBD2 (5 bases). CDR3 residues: CSASPETPSGETQYF. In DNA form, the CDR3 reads TGCAGTGCTAGCCCCGAGACTCCCAGCGGAGAGACCCAGTACTTC.